This entry lists 4 T cell receptor beta chains sequenced from one sample in a study of T-cell memory formation after mild COVID-19. TCRdb redid the calling of the 5' RACE reads with MiXCR, one entry per CDR3 protein. The sample has roughly 40,000 distinct CDR3 sequences; around 6.6% are singletons. The material sequenced was PBMCs or a T cell subset sorted from them (not recorded which). Every receptor here comes from an adult who had mild COVID-19 (a few samples of this study predate the infection). Cell type and time point are not known.

The V and J genes are TRBV19 and TRBJ1-2, with a tentative D call TRBD1 (5 bases). The germline V gene has CDR1 LNHDA and CDR2 SQIVND (reference sequence). The CDR3 has 14 residues. V was clipped by 5 bases and J by 2 bases, with 12 bases between them. The CDR3 here is CASSDIAGNYGYTF. CDR3 nucleotide sequence: TGTGCCAGTAGTGACATAGCAGGGAACTATGGCTACACCTTC.

This clonotype was detected only a few times. The V gene is TRBV20-1, the J gene TRBJ1-1; D gene unclear. CDR1 DFQATT and CDR2 SNEGSKA come from the germline V gene (reference sequence). The CDR3 is 13 amino acids. Trimming pared 2 bases from V and 11 bases from J, leaving 18 bases between. CDR3 sequence (DNA): TGCAGTGCTAGAATAACGGATCCGGGCGTCGCTTTCTTT. Translated: CSARITDPGVAFF.

This clonotype was found a few times. The CDR3 DNA reads as TGCAGCGCCCAGGGGTATAACTATGGCTACACCTTC. Translation gives CSAQGYNYGYTF. The rearrangement joins TRBV29-1 to TRBJ1-2, with TRBD1 as a possible D gene (6 bases). The CDR3 covers 12 residues. CDR1 is SQVTM and CDR2 is ANQGSEA in the germline V gene. Trimming shortened V by 7 bases and J by 1 base, and 10 bases separated the two germline ends.

This clonotype was detected ten times or more. The chain uses TRBV4-1 and TRBJ2-1; no firm D call. The CDR3 spans 17 residues. Trimming pared 3 bases from V and 7 bases from J, leaving 22 bases between. Germline CDR1 and CDR2: MGHRA and YSYEKL. The DNA for the CDR3 is TGCGCCAGCAGCCATTCCTTGACCTTGTCGGTTACAAATGAGCAGTTCTTC. The encoded protein is CASSHSLTLSVTNEQFF.